This TCR beta chain is from a study of shared clonotypes between healthy human individuals. Sequenced by immunoSEQ multiplex PCR; TCRdb stores in-frame clones only, minus some. The sample consists of just over 2,000,000 clones, just under 95% of them appearing once. Findings of the study overall: As a rule, naive subsets had a larger estimated richness than memory subsets.

Germline values: CDR1 ENHRY, CDR2 SYGVKD. J was trimmed by 3 bases and V by 4 bases; bases with no gene match: 3. The CDR3 is 15 residues long. Remarks on this clone: The antigen remains unidentified.

Naive CD8 cells lacked CD45RO and underwent positive selection for CCR7, leaving out terminally differentiated effector memory CD45RA+ cells. Sequenced sample: naive CD8+ T cells sorted from blood. The chain is built from TRBV10-3 and TRBJ2-3; 11 nucleotides align to TRBD2. The receptor was isolated from a man aged 18 to 35 in good health. CDR3 nucleotides: TGTGCCATCAGTGGCACTAGCGGGAGAACAGATACGCAGTATTTT. Translating gives CAISGTSGRTDTQYF.